This TCR beta chain was recorded in a study of CD8 T cells in Susac syndrome. RNA totalling roughly 0.45 to 1 ug underwent reverse transcription with random hexamers. MiXCR, run by TCRdb on the immunoSEQ multiplex PCR reads, gives a single entry per CDR3 protein. The sample includes about 400,000 distinct CDR3 sequences, more than 80% of them seen just once. The length of the CDR3 is 15 residues. With 5 bases removed from V and 1 base from J, the gap between germline ends came to 14 bases. Germline V lookup: CDR1 SEHNR, CDR2 FQNEAQ (reference sequence). The material sequenced was CD8+ T cells from PBMCs. This chain uses TRBV7-9 with TRBJ1-1; possibly TRBD1 for D (5 bases). The sequence came from a human donor with multiple sclerosis. The CDR3 coding sequence is TGTGCCAGCAGCCCGCGGGACGGTGAGAACACTGAAGCTTTCTTT. Its translation: CASSPRDGENTEAFF.